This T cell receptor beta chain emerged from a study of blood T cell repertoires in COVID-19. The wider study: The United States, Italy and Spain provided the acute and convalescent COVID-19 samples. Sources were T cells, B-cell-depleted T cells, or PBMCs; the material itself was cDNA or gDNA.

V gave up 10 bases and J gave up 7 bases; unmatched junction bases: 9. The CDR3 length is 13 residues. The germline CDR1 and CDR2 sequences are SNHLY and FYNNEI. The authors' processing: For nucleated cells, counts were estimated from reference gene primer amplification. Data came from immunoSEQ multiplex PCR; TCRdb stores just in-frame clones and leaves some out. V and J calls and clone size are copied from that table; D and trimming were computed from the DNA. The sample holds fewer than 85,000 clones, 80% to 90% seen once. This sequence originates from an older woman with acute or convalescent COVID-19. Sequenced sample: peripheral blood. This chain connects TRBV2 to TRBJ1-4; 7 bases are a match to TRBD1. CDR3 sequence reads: CATEGTAGEKLFF. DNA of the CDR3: TGTGCCACTGAGGGGACAGCTGGTGAAAAACTGTTTTTT.